The 27 T cell receptor beta chains below come from one sample, sequenced in a study of T cells in Graves' hyperthyroidism and ophthalmopathy. Amplified regions were TCR beta CDR3 sequences from RNA transcripts. The study used the HTBI primer set for a first-round RT-PCR of the TCR CDR3. TCRdb re-derived calls from the multiplex PCR reads in MiXCR, one entry per CDR3 protein. The sample yields some 620,000 distinct CDR3 sequences, roughly 15% seen once. Sequenced input: blood. All receptors come from a woman between 25 and 40 years old with Graves' hyperthyroidism.

This chain links TRBV19 with TRBJ2-1, with 7 nucleotides matching TRBD1. Trimming removed 11 bases from V and 9 bases from J; junction bases left unmatched: 19. Germline CDR1 is LNHDA and CDR2 is SQIVND (reference sequence). The CDR3 has 15 amino acids. The CDR3 reads CAVTGVVASRFEQFF. In DNA, the CDR3 is TGTGCCGTCACAGGGGTCGTGGCGAGTCGGTTTGAGCAGTTCTTC.

This clonotype was observed a few times. The rearrangement uses TRBV10-2 and TRBJ2-1; 7 nucleotides agree with TRBD2. The CDR3 consists of 14 residues. The V gene end was trimmed by 4 bases and the J gene end by 2 bases; junction bases not matched to a gene: 2. Germline-derived CDR1 and CDR2 are WSHSY and SAAADI. The CDR3 sequence is CASSVAGAYNEQFF. The CDR3 DNA reads TGCGCCAGCAGTGTTGCGGGGGCCTACAATGAGCAGTTCTTC.

This clonotype has more than one count but fewer than ten. CDR3 sequence reads: CASSITGTAVSEPQHF. In nucleotides, the CDR3 is TGTGCCAGCAGCATCACCGGGACCGCCGTTTCTGAGCCCCAGCATTTT. V gene TRBV6-1 combines with J gene TRBJ1-5; tentative D call: TRBD1 (5 bases). Germline V gene sequence: CDR1 MNHNS, CDR2 SASEGT. V lost 6 bases and J 8 bases, leaving 23 bases between the germline ends. The CDR3 is 16 residues long.

This clonotype was observed at least ten times. The chain combines TRBV20-1 with TRBJ2-1, with 11 bases matching TRBD2. Germline-derived CDR1 and CDR2 are DFQATT and SNEGSKA (reference sequence). The CDR3 extends over 15 amino acids. With V trimmed by 3 bases and J by 8 bases, 9 bases remained unmatched. Here the CDR3 reads CSARSMTSGIYEQFF. The DNA for the CDR3 is TGCAGTGCTAGGTCGATGACTAGCGGGATCTATGAGCAGTTCTTC.

This clonotype was found many times. The V call is TRBV20-1, the J call TRBJ2-3; D uncertain. The CDR3 covers 16 residues. The V gene lost 6 bases and the J gene lost 0 bases, with 19 bases spanning the gap. The germline V gene has CDR1 DFQATT and CDR2 SNEGSKA (reference sequence). For the CDR3, the DNA is TGCAGTGCCCCCCCAGACCCTTTTTCTAGCACAGATACGCAGTATTTT. This encodes CSAPPDPFSSTDTQYF.

This clonotype has a count of ten or more. This rearrangement joins TRBV27 to TRBJ2-1; D is possibly TRBD1 (5 bases). The CDR3 covers 12 residues. V was clipped by 4 bases and J by 6 bases, with 7 bases between them. Germline-derived CDR1 and CDR2 are MNHEY and SMNVEV (reference sequence). CDR3 in DNA: TGTGCCAGCAGTTCTACAGGCAATGAGCAGTTCTTC. Its translation is CASSSTGNEQFF.

The V and J genes are TRBV19 and TRBJ1-1; a possible D gene is TRBD1 (5 bases). CDR3 length: 17 amino acids. CDR1 is LNHDA and CDR2 is SQIVND in the germline V gene (reference sequence). The V and J ends lost 4 bases and 1 base respectively, with 19 bases between them. Written as DNA, the CDR3 is TGTGCCAGTAGTAGCGTTGAGACAGCTTATGCGAACACTGAAGCTTTCTTT. Translating it yields CASSSVETAYANTEAFF.

The V gene is TRBV6-1, the J gene TRBJ1-5; TRBD1 is a possible D gene (6 bases). The CDR3 covers 14 residues. From germline, CDR1 is MNHNS and CDR2 SASEGT. Deletions cut 5 bases from V and 3 bases from J, with 11 bases between. Here the CDR3 reads CASSKQGYNQPQHF. The CDR3 region has the DNA TGTGCCAGCAGTAAACAGGGCTACAATCAGCCCCAGCATTTT.

There are a few counts of this clonotype. The chain carries TRBV6-1 and TRBJ1-2, with a tentative D call TRBD1 (5 bases). Germline assignment: CDR1 MNHNS and CDR2 SASEGT. The CDR3 covers 14 residues. The germline V and J ends were trimmed by 5 bases and 6 bases, with 16 bases remaining between them. The CDR3 is CASSPRGAVDGYTF. The CDR3 coding sequence is TGTGCCAGCAGTCCTAGAGGGGCGGTTGATGGCTACACCTTC.

V is TRBV13 and J is TRBJ2-3; D gene ambiguous. The CDR3 totals 13 residues. V was pared by 5 bases and J by 1 base, with 7 bases between. CDR1 and CDR2 from the germline V gene are PRHDT and FYEKMQ (reference sequence). CDR3 in amino acids: CASSPDGTDTQYF. CDR3 coding DNA: TGTGCCAGCAGCCCTGATGGCACAGATACGCAGTATTTT.

V and J are TRBV5-1 and TRBJ2-6; unclear D gene. Trimming took 0 bases from V and 0 from J, leaving 10 bases between them. The CDR3 covers 17 residues. Germline V gene lookup returns CDR1 SGHRS and CDR2 YFSETQ. The CDR3 reads CASSLVRLGSGANVLTF. The CDR3 nucleotides are TGCGCCAGCAGCTTGGTTCGACTGGGCTCTGGGGCCAACGTCCTGACTTTC.

This clonotype was seen ten or more times. The chain joins TRBV28 to TRBJ2-7; D perhaps matches TRBD2 (5 bases). Trimming pared 6 bases from V and 2 bases from J, leaving 14 bases between. The CDR3 has 14 amino acids. The V gene's germline CDR1 is MDHEN and CDR2 SYDVKM. The CDR3 spells CASSQTGIPYEQYF. The DNA for the CDR3 is TGTGCCAGCAGCCAAACGGGGATTCCCTACGAGCAGTACTTC.

The table lists this clonotype with many counts. The chain employs TRBV20-1 and TRBJ2-7; maybe TRBD1 (5 bases). This CDR3 has 12 amino acids. CDR1 and CDR2 (germline): DFQATT, SNEGSKA (reference sequence). Trimming cost V 8 bases and J 3 bases, with 14 bases left between them. The CDR3 spells CSLQGQGYEQYF. In DNA form, the CDR3 reads TGCAGTCTCCAGGGTCAAGGCTACGAGCAGTACTTC.

This clonotype was counted ten times or more. The CDR3 DNA reads TGTGCCAGCAGTTTAATGGCGGGATTCACCTACGAGCAGTACTTC. It is translated as CASSLMAGFTYEQYF. The chain has TRBV28 and TRBJ2-7, with D perhaps matching TRBD2 (6 bases). This CDR3 contains 15 residues. V lost 2 bases and J lost 2, with 13 bases in between. Germline CDR1 and CDR2: MDHEN and SYDVKM.

The V gene is TRBV3-1, the J gene TRBJ2-6, with unresolved D. The CDR3 is 14 amino acids. The germline V gene has CDR1 LGHDT and CDR2 YNNKEL (reference sequence). The ends were cut back, 1 base at V and 4 bases at J, with 5 bases in the middle. The CDR3 DNA sequence: TGTGCCAGCAGCCAAGTGTTAGGGGCCAACGTCCTGACTTTC. Protein: CASSQVLGANVLTF.

This clonotype was detected ten times or more. V and J are TRBV12-3 or TRBV12-4 and TRBJ2-3; the match to TRBD2 covers 7 bases. Trimming took 3 bases from V and 4 from J; bases not matched to a gene: 7. This CDR3 comprises 15 residues. CDR3 bases: TGTGCCAGCAGTTTTGGCGTAGCGGGTGCAGATACGCAGTATTTT. Translated: CASSFGVAGADTQYF.

This clonotype occurred a few times. The chain employs TRBV5-4 and TRBJ2-1, with 13 bases lining up with TRBD2. Germline values: CDR1 SGHNT, CDR2 YYREEE (reference sequence). There are 17 residues in the CDR3. Losses at the gene ends were 3 bases for V and 5 bases for J; bases not matched to a gene: 8. The CDR3 coding sequence is TGTGCCAGCAGCTACGGACTAGCGGGAGCCGTTGACAATGAGCAGTTCTTC. It yields the protein CASSYGLAGAVDNEQFF.

This clonotype was seen at least ten times. J is TRBJ1-5 and V is TRBV6-1, with no clear D. Trimming shortened V by 6 bases and J by 5 bases, and 11 bases separated the two germline ends. CDR1 MNHNS and CDR2 SASEGT come from the germline V gene. This CDR3 has 13 amino acids. CDR3 amino acids: CASSLEPHQPQHF. CDR3 DNA: TGTGCCAGCAGCCTGGAGCCCCATCAGCCCCAGCATTTT.

In nucleotides, the CDR3 is TGTGCCAGCGGATCCCACGACAGGGGACGACCCTACGAGCAGTACTTC. Translated: CASGSHDRGRPYEQYF. This chain connects TRBV6-1 to TRBJ2-7, with 8 bases matching TRBD1. The CDR3 has 16 amino acids. CDR1 is MNHNS and CDR2 is SASEGT in the germline V gene. V gave up 8 bases and J gave up 2 bases; unmatched junction bases: 14.

This clonotype has just a few counts. The rearrangement links TRBV20-1 to TRBJ2-1, with unresolved D. The CDR3 sequence is 10 residues long. V lost 4 bases to trimming and J lost 9 bases, with 7 bases between them. CDR1 is DFQATT and CDR2 is SNEGSKA in the germline V gene (reference sequence). The CDR3 loop reads CSATYGEQFF. For the CDR3, the DNA is TGCAGTGCTACCTACGGTGAGCAGTTCTTC.

The genes are TRBV28 and TRBJ2-3; TRBD1 is a possible D gene (5 bases). CDR3 length: 14 amino acids. Trimming removed 5 bases at V and 5 bases at J, with 14 bases between. Germline V lookup: CDR1 MDHEN, CDR2 SYDVKM. CDR3 bases: TGTGCCAGCAGTCCAGGGTCCATGGAAGATACGCAGTATTTT. The encoded protein is CASSPGSMEDTQYF.

The table lists this clonotype with many counts. The V and J genes are TRBV11-2 and TRBJ2-7; D gene ambiguous. This CDR3 comprises 15 residues. V lost 3 bases, J lost 0 bases, and 12 bases lay in between. Germline V gene lookup returns CDR1 SGHAT and CDR2 FQNNGV. The CDR3 region is CASSLGGVLSYEQYF. CDR3 in DNA: TGTGCCAGCAGCTTGGGTGGTGTCCTCTCCTACGAGCAGTACTTC.

The genes are TRBV28 and TRBJ2-1; no clear D gene. The V end was cut by 5 bases, the J end by 7 bases, with 27 bases between. Germline V lookup: CDR1 MDHEN, CDR2 SYDVKM. CDR3 size: 18 residues. CDR3 region: CASSLRRNGSPSLNEQFF. In DNA form, the CDR3 reads TGTGCCAGCAGTCTTCGAAGGAACGGGTCACCTTCCTTAAATGAGCAGTTCTTC.

Note on this clonotype: The junction departs from the called germline gene at one end, perhaps through a read error. The chain carries TRBV7-2 and TRBJ1-1; D perhaps matches TRBD1 (5 bases). The CDR3 runs 13 residues. Per germline, CDR1 SGHTA and CDR2 FQGNSA. The CDR3 DNA reads as TGTGCCAGCAGCTTCGGGGCTGACACTGAAACTTTCTTT. It is translated as CASSFGADTETFF.

This clonotype was seen repeatedly, ten times or more. The chain is built from TRBV4-1 and TRBJ2-3; 13 bases are shared with TRBD2. Germline V gives CDR1 MGHRA, CDR2 YSYEKL. Trimming at V came to 0 bases and at J to 6 bases, leaving 9 bases not matched to a gene. This CDR3 contains 18 residues. The CDR3 is CASSQDLKGTSGTDTQYF. The CDR3 nucleotides are TGCGCCAGCAGCCAAGATCTAAAAGGGACTAGCGGGACGGATACGCAGTATTTT.

The chain carries TRBV7-8 and TRBJ1-5; D is possibly TRBD1 (5 bases). CDR3 length equals 13 residues. V lost 8 bases and J lost 3, with 11 bases in between. From germline, CDR1 is SGHVS and CDR2 FQNEAQ. The CDR3 is CASRAGDNQPQHF. The CDR3 region has the DNA TGTGCCAGCCGCGCGGGGGACAATCAGCCCCAGCATTTT.

This clonotype appeared a few times. V is TRBV13 and J is TRBJ2-7; 9 bases are a match to TRBD1. Trimming cost V 4 bases and J 5 bases; bases outside gene matches: 6. In germline, CDR1 is PRHDT, CDR2 FYEKMQ (reference sequence). This CDR3 region has 14 residues. The CDR3 DNA sequence: TGTGCCAGCAGCTCCGACAGGGGGGCTCACGAGCAGTACTTC. This translates into CASSSDRGAHEQYF.